Below, 20 T cell receptor beta chains from the same sample are listed, as sequenced in a study of blood T cells in healthy people across ages. A sample-barcoded 5' primer and a J-beta primer mix were used in a second PCR of roughly 7 to 11 cycles. One entry per CDR3 protein results from TCRdb running MiXCR on the 5' RACE reads. The sample carries about 570,000 distinct CDR3 sequences, 25% to 35% recorded once. In addition, the sample was reused for a study of T cells of mothers and their children.

Sequencing input: blood. These receptors came from a boy younger than 10 in good health.

This clonotype was observed a handful of times. The chain has TRBV12-5 and TRBJ1-1; 9 nucleotides agree with TRBD1. Germline V gene lookup returns CDR1 LGHNT and CDR2 FRNRAP. The V and J ends lost 6 bases and 3 bases, in that order; junction bases with no gene match: 2. The CDR3 extends over 13 amino acids. Written as DNA, the CDR3 is TGTGCTAGTGGCTGGACAGGGGACACTGAAGCTTTCTTT. Amino acid sequence: CASGWTGDTEAFF.

This chain uses TRBV20-1 with TRBJ2-3; 9 nucleotides line up with TRBD2. CDR3 length: 18 amino acids. V lost 0 bases to trimming and J lost 5 bases; unmatched junction nucleotides: 15. Per germline, CDR1 DFQATT and CDR2 SNEGSKA (reference sequence). The CDR3 DNA follows: TGCAGTGCTAGAGATATGGTAGCGGGAGTTGCCGGAGAAGATACGCAGTATTTT. This encodes CSARDMVAGVAGEDTQYF.

This rearrangement joins TRBV20-1 to TRBJ2-5, with TRBD2 identical over 8 bases. The CDR3 spans 12 residues. The germline V gene has CDR1 DFQATT and CDR2 SNEGSKA (reference sequence). The ends lost 6 bases at V and 3 bases at J; junction bases unmatched: 3. The CDR3 here is CSAQLAEETQYF. In DNA, the CDR3 is TGCAGTGCGCAACTAGCGGAAGAGACCCAGTACTTC.

This clonotype was counted only a few times. This chain uses TRBV7-2 with TRBJ2-5; no definite D call. The V and J ends lost 3 bases and 1 base respectively, with 12 bases between them. The length of the CDR3 is 15 residues. Germline V gives CDR1 SGHTA, CDR2 FQGNSA. CDR3 nucleotide sequence: TGTGCCAGCAGCTTCCAGGCAGGCCCCCAAGAGACCCAGTACTTC. This sequence encodes CASSFQAGPQETQYF.

The V gene is TRBV20-1, the J gene TRBJ2-3; 9 bases agree with TRBD2. The CDR3 has 15 residues. Germline assignment: CDR1 DFQATT and CDR2 SNEGSKA (reference sequence). The CDR3 region is CSFLGLAGPADTQYF. The CDR3 DNA follows: TGCAGCTTCTTGGGCCTAGCGGGACCGGCAGATACGCAGTATTTT.

This clonotype was counted only a few times. The chain employs TRBV10-3 and TRBJ2-7, with 15 nucleotides matching TRBD2. Germline V gene lookup returns CDR1 ENHRY and CDR2 SYGVKD. This CDR3 region has 16 residues. With V trimmed by 3 bases and J by 3 bases, 3 bases remained unmatched. The CDR3 region is CAISEGTSGRNYEQYF. In DNA form, the CDR3 reads TGTGCCATCAGTGAAGGGACTAGCGGGAGGAACTACGAGCAGTACTTC.

CDR3 protein: CASSPTGAGGYTF. In DNA form, the CDR3 reads TGTGCCAGCAGCCCCACGGGGGCGGGAGGCTACACCTTC. The rearrangement links TRBV6-5 to TRBJ1-2; D may be TRBD1 (6 bases). The V end lost 6 bases, the J end lost 8 bases, and 16 bases lay between the germline ends. The germline gives CDR1 MNHEY, CDR2 SVGAGI. The CDR3 has 13 amino acids.

This clonotype was observed a single time. The chain is built from TRBV12-3 or TRBV12-4 and TRBJ2-3; D possibly matches TRBD1 or TRBD2 (5 bases each). V lost 0 bases and J lost 2, with 9 bases in between. The CDR3 contains 15 residues. CDR3 bases: TGTGCCAGCAGTTTAGCCAGGGACCCCACAGATACGCAGTATTTT. Amino acids: CASSLARDPTDTQYF.

This clonotype came up a few times. This chain links TRBV12-3 or TRBV12-4 with TRBJ2-5, with D possibly being TRBD2 (6 bases). The J call could be wrong; TRBJ2-7 is a better fit for the DNA end. The length of the CDR3 is 16 residues. This CDR3 reads CASSSYSGPPLYEQYF. The CDR3 nucleotides read TGTGCCAGCAGTTCCTATAGCGGACCACCACTCTACGAGCAGTACTTC.

This clonotype was picked up a small number of times. This chain uses TRBV29-1 with TRBJ2-3; TRBD1 matches 7 bases. The junction had 11 bases not matched to a gene; V was cut back by 8 bases and J by 0 bases. Per germline, CDR1 SQVTM and CDR2 ANQGSEA. The CDR3 contains 15 residues. The CDR3 bases are TGCAGCCCCAAGGTCTTGGGACAGAGCACAGATACGCAGTATTTT. Protein product: CSPKVLGQSTDTQYF.

The chain recombines TRBV29-1 with TRBJ2-7; the match to TRBD1 covers 9 bases. The DNA end favors TRBJ2-1, so the J call may be wrong. The germline V gene has CDR1 SQVTM and CDR2 ANQGSEA. There are 17 residues in the CDR3. In DNA form, the CDR3 reads TGCAGCGTCGAGACAGGGGGGAGGTTTTTTAGTTTCGATGAGCAGTTCTTC. It translates to CSVETGGRFFSFDEQFF.

The chain uses TRBV7-6 and TRBJ2-1, with TRBD1 identical over 8 bases. Germline-derived CDR1 and CDR2 are SGHVS and FNYEAQ. The CDR3 loop spans 16 amino acids. J lost 5 bases, V lost 1 base, and 7 bases had no gene match. The CDR3 nucleotides are TGTGCCAGCAGCTTAGTGGGTCAGGGGGCCGACAATGAGCAGTTCTTC. This encodes CASSLVGQGADNEQFF.

V usage is TRBV30 and J usage is TRBJ2-4; tentatively, D is TRBD2 (5 bases). The V gene lost 0 bases and the J gene lost 0 bases, with 9 bases spanning the gap. From germline, CDR1 is GTSNPN and CDR2 SVGIG (reference sequence). This CDR3 region has 15 residues. For the CDR3, the DNA is TGTGCCTGGAGTGTCGGACTCCAAGCCAAAAACATTCAGTACTTC. It specifies CAWSVGLQAKNIQYF.

In this sample, this clonotype turned up a few times. The chain links TRBV6-5 to TRBJ1-2; 9 bases are a match to TRBD1. Per germline, CDR1 MNHEY and CDR2 SVGAGI. Trimming at V came to 7 bases and at J to 6 bases, leaving 12 bases not matched to a gene. The CDR3 is 15 amino acids. The CDR3 sequence: CASKTSGTGLDGYTF. CDR3 coding DNA: TGTGCCAGCAAAACCTCGGGGACAGGGCTCGATGGCTACACCTTC.

The V gene is TRBV20-1, the J gene TRBJ2-7; 9 nucleotides line up with TRBD1. Trimming took 7 bases from V and 4 from J; bases not matched to a gene: 5. Germline V gives CDR1 DFQATT, CDR2 SNEGSKA (reference sequence). The CDR3 has 12 residues. The CDR3 reads CSGGDREYEQYF. CDR3 coding DNA: TGCAGTGGTGGGGACAGGGAGTACGAGCAGTACTTC.

The chain carries TRBV19 and TRBJ2-2; the D gene is possibly TRBD1 (6 bases). Trimming took 5 bases from V and 5 from J, leaving 15 bases between them. Germline CDR1 and CDR2: LNHDA and SQIVND (reference sequence). The CDR3 is 15 residues long. The CDR3 bases are TGTGCCAGTAGTCCCCGGAGACAGGCGACCGGGGAGCTGTTTTTT. Amino acid sequence: CASSPRRQATGELFF. The variable domain in full, with the rest retrieved from reference TRBV19 and TRBJ2-2, is DGGITQSPKYLFRKEGQNVTLSCEQNLNHDAMYWYRQDPGQGLRLIYYSQIVNDFQKGDIAEGYSVSREKKESFPLTVTSAQKNPTAFYLCASSPRRQATGELFFGEGSRLTVL.

This chain uses TRBV20-1 with TRBJ2-5; D is tentatively TRBD1 or TRBD2 (5 bases each). Germline V gene data show CDR1 as DFQATT and CDR2 as SNEGSKA (reference sequence). The V and J ends lost 6 bases and 1 base respectively, with 12 bases between them. CDR3 size: 13 residues. The CDR3 DNA is TGCAGTGCCAAAACCGGGGCCCAAGAGACCCAGTACTTC. This translates into CSAKTGAQETQYF.

About this clonotype: One end of the junction does not line up with germline, which may come from a read error. The genes are TRBV7-9 and TRBJ1-1; tentatively, D is TRBD1 (5 bases). This CDR3 spans 12 amino acids. Germline loops: CDR1 SEHNR, CDR2 FQNEAQ (reference sequence). The CDR3 spells CASRLAGLEAFF. The CDR3 DNA reads TGTGCCAGCAGATTAGCGGGGCTTGAAGCTTTCTTT.

This clonotype has more than one count but fewer than ten. The V gene is TRBV4-2, the J gene TRBJ2-5; 8 bases agree with TRBD1. Trimming removed 0 bases from V and 5 bases from J; junction bases left unmatched: 5. This CDR3 is 15 amino acids long. CDR1 LGHNA and CDR2 YNFKEQ come from the germline V gene. This CDR3 is CASSQDPGGTETQYF. CDR3 sequence (DNA): TGTGCCAGCAGCCAAGATCCAGGGGGCACGGAGACCCAGTACTTC.

The rearrangement uses TRBV5-1 and TRBJ2-5; 11 bases fit TRBD2. Matching the DNA end better, TRBJ2-1 makes the J call doubtful. The germline CDR1 and CDR2 sequences are SGHRS and YFSETQ. CDR3 length: 16 residues. CDR3 sequence (DNA): TGCGCCAGCAGCTTGGCGGCTAGCGGGGGGAGGTTGGAGCAGTTCTTC. Translating gives CASSLAASGGRLEQFF.